Below are 18 T cell receptor beta chains sequenced from a single sample in a study of high-grade serous ovarian cancer treatment subgroups. Tumor samples were obtained before definitive surgery or chemotherapy. TCRdb's copy holds only in-frame clones and misses some; the assay was immunoSEQ multiplex PCR. The sample records several thousand clones, more than 60% being singletons. Sequenced sample: tumor tissue. The receptors originated from a human donor with high-grade serous ovarian cancer.

This clone occurred once. The V gene is TRBV6-1, the J gene TRBJ2-1; D is unresolved. V lost 6 bases, J lost 0 bases, and 12 bases lay in between. Germline V lookup: CDR1 MNHNS, CDR2 SASEGT. This CDR3 contains 15 residues. The DNA of the CDR3 is TGTGCCAGCAGAGACCCAACCGGCTCCTACAATGAGCAGTTCTTC. It yields the protein CASRDPTGSYNEQFF.

This chain joins TRBV30 and TRBJ1-1; no definite D call. The germline V and J ends were trimmed by 2 bases and 1 base, with 8 bases remaining between them. CDR1 is GTSNPN, CDR2 SVGIG, per germline (reference sequence). The CDR3 length is 13 residues. The CDR3 is CAWSLWGNTEAFF. Here the CDR3 DNA reads TGTGCCTGGAGTTTGTGGGGGAACACTGAAGCTTTCTTT.

The V and J genes are TRBV7-8 and TRBJ2-5, with a possible D match to TRBD2 (6 bases). There are 14 residues in the CDR3. The V end lost 2 bases, the J end lost 4 bases, and 11 bases lay between the germline ends. The germline CDR1 and CDR2 sequences are SGHVS and FQNEAQ. DNA for the CDR3: TGTGCCAGCAGCTTAATTCTGGAGGGAGAGACCCAGTACTTC. Translated, it gives CASSLILEGETQYF.

This clone was recorded only once. The genes are TRBV5-6 and TRBJ2-1; TRBD1 aligns across 7 bases. Trimming at V came to 3 bases and at J to 5 bases, leaving 8 bases not matched to a gene. The CDR3 totals 15 residues. Germline CDR1 SGHDT, CDR2 YYEEEE. The CDR3 loop reads CASSYTGTVDNEQFF. The CDR3 DNA is TGTGCCAGCAGCTATACCGGGACAGTAGACAATGAGCAGTTCTTC. Full variable domain (remainder filled in from reference TRBV5-6 and TRBJ2-1): DAGVTQSPTHLIKTRGQQVTLRCSPKSGHDTVSWYQQALGQGPQFIFQYYEEEERQRGNFPDRFSGHQFPNYSSELNVNALLLGDSALYLCASSYTGTVDNEQFFGPGTRLTVL.

This chain uses TRBV30 with TRBJ1-6; tentatively, D is TRBD1 (6 bases). Germline lookup yields CDR1 GTSNPN and CDR2 SVGIG (reference sequence). Trimming removed 5 bases at V and 10 bases at J, with 18 bases between. CDR3 length equals 14 residues. The CDR3 region has the DNA TGTGCCTGGTGCCCTGACGGGGGCTGGTCACCCCTCCACTTT. Its translation: CAWCPDGGWSPLHF.

This chain joins TRBV7-8 and TRBJ1-4, with D hard to call. CDR3 size: 15 residues. Germline CDR1 is SGHVS and CDR2 is FQNEAQ. V was shortened by 0 bases and J by 8 bases, with 13 bases between the two germline ends. CDR3 in amino acids: CASSLAAPPGEKLFF. In DNA form, the CDR3 reads TGTGCCAGCAGCTTAGCGGCCCCGCCGGGAGAAAAACTGTTTTTT.

The chain recombines TRBV7-2 with TRBJ2-1, with unresolved D. Germline loops: CDR1 SGHTA, CDR2 FQGNSA. CDR3 length: 15 residues. Trimming left V 1 base short and J 5 bases short, with 12 bases between. Here the CDR3 reads CASSLVMAPHNEQFF. In nucleotides, the CDR3 is TGTGCCAGCAGCTTAGTAATGGCCCCACACAATGAGCAGTTCTTC.

The rearrangement links TRBV5-1 to TRBJ1-5; D might be TRBD1 (5 bases). This CDR3 spans 15 amino acids. Trimming left V 1 base short and J 4 bases short, with 12 bases between. CDR1 SGHRS and CDR2 YFSETQ come from the germline V gene. CDR3 DNA sequence: TGCGCCAGCAGCTTGCGTCCCGGGGGAAATCAGCCCCAGCATTTT. Translating it yields CASSLRPGGNQPQHF.

V and J are TRBV28 and TRBJ2-3; D is uncertain. Trimming removed 1 base at V and 2 bases at J, with 4 bases between. Germline-derived CDR1 and CDR2 are MDHEN and SYDVKM. There are 13 residues in the CDR3. The DNA of the CDR3 is TGTGCCAGCAGTTTATCCTACACAGATACGCAGTATTTT. This encodes CASSLSYTDTQYF.

J is TRBJ2-7 and V is TRBV28; 7 positions match TRBD1. The V and J ends lost 5 bases and 7 bases, in that order; junction bases with no gene match: 14. CDR1 and CDR2 (germline): MDHEN, SYDVKM. This CDR3 contains 15 residues. The CDR3 here is CASSLPGQPPLEQYF. CDR3 in DNA: TGTGCCAGCAGTCTCCCGGGACAGCCGCCTCTAGAGCAGTACTTC. Combining the CDR3 with reference TRBV28 and TRBJ2-7 gives the whole variable domain DVKVTQSSRYLVKRTGEKVFLECVQDMDHENMFWYRQDPGLGLRLIYFSYDVKMKEKGDIPEGYSVSREKKERFSLILESASTNQTSMYLCASSLPGQPPLEQYFGPGTRLTVT.

The gene calls are TRBV2 and TRBJ1-5; perhaps TRBD1 as D (5 bases). The germline gives CDR1 SNHLY, CDR2 FYNNEI. The V end was cut by 4 bases, the J end by 6 bases, with 13 bases between. The CDR3 totals 14 residues. CDR3 DNA sequence: TGTGCCAGCAGTGCCTGGGACGACGGTCAGCCCCAGCATTTT. It encodes CASSAWDDGQPQHF.

This clone was counted between two and nine times. The chain recombines TRBV7-2 with TRBJ1-6; TRBD1 is a possible D gene (5 bases). The CDR3 consists of 16 residues. In germline, CDR1 is SGHTA, CDR2 FQGNSA. V was clipped by 5 bases and J by 7 bases, with 18 bases between them. The CDR3 reads CASSARQRGGNSPLHF. CDR3 coding DNA: TGTGCCAGCAGCGCTAGACAGAGGGGAGGGAATTCACCCCTCCACTTT.

The chain couples TRBV28 to TRBJ2-3; D remains unclear. V was shortened by 2 bases and J by 3 bases, with 6 bases between the two germline ends. From germline, CDR1 is MDHEN and CDR2 SYDVKM. The CDR3 is 13 residues long. CDR3 protein: CASSLMRTDTQYF. The DNA for the CDR3 is TGTGCCAGCAGTTTAATGAGGACAGATACGCAGTATTTT.

The J gene is TRBJ2-5, the V gene TRBV29-1; D may be TRBD1 (6 bases). V lost 7 bases and J lost 2, with 14 bases in between. Germline values: CDR1 SQVTM, CDR2 ANQGSEA. There are 13 residues in the CDR3. CDR3 in amino acids: CSADRRSQETQYF. In nucleotides, the CDR3 is TGCAGCGCCGACAGGAGGAGTCAAGAGACCCAGTACTTC.

About this clone itself: The junction departs from the called germline gene at one end, perhaps through a read error. The chain uses TRBV19 and TRBJ1-1, with 7 bases identical to TRBD1. The germline gives CDR1 LNHDA, CDR2 SQIVND (reference sequence). This CDR3 is built from 12 residues. In nucleotides, the CDR3 is TGTGCCACCGAGGGACAGAACGCTGAAGCTTTCTTT. Translating gives CATEGQNAEAFF.

This chain joins TRBV5-1 and TRBJ2-1, with D unclear. The CDR3 is 13 residues long. Trimming removed 3 bases at V and 6 bases at J, with 10 bases between. The V gene's germline CDR1 is SGHRS and CDR2 YFSETQ. CDR3: CASSWKRTNEQFF. For the CDR3, the DNA is TGCGCCAGCAGCTGGAAGAGGACCAATGAGCAGTTCTTC.

This chain links TRBV28 with TRBJ2-2; D tentatively fits TRBD1 or TRBD2 (6 bases each). Germline CDR1 is MDHEN and CDR2 is SYDVKM. This CDR3 contains 15 residues. V was cut by 3 bases and J by 2 bases, with 10 bases left in between. CDR3 sequence: CASSFGGHNTGELFF. The CDR3 bases are TGTGCCAGCAGTTTTGGGGGGCATAACACCGGGGAGCTGTTTTTT.

The V and J genes are TRBV7-8 and TRBJ2-3; TRBD2 aligns across 15 bases. Trimming took 3 bases from V and 7 from J; bases not matched to a gene: 8. The germline gives CDR1 SGHVS, CDR2 FQNEAQ. The CDR3 covers 17 residues. Written as DNA, the CDR3 is TGTGCCAGCAGCTTCTCACCCGGGACTAGCGGGGGGAATACGCAGTATTTT. As protein: CASSFSPGTSGGNTQYF.